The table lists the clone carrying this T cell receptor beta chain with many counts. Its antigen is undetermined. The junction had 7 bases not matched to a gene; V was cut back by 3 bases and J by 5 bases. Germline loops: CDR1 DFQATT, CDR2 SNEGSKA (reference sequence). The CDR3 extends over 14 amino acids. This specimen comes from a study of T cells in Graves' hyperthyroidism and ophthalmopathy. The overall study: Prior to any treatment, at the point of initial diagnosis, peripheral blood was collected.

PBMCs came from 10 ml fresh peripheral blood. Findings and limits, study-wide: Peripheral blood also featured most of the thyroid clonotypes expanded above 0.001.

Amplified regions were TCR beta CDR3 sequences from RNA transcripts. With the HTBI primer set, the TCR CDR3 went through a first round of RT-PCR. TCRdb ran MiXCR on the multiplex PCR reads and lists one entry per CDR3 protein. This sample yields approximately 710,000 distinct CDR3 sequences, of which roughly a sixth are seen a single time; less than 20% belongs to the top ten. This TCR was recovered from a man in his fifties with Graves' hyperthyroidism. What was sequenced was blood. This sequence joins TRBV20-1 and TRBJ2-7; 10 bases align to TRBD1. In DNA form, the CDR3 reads TGCAGTGCTAGGAAGACAGGGGGCCAAAACGAGCAGTACTTC. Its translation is CSARKTGGQNEQYF.